This is a list of T cell receptor beta chains from one sample in a study of a mutant IDH1 vaccine in newly diagnosed glioma. The protocol was immunoSEQ multiplex PCR, while the TCRdb copy is restricted to in-frame clones and leaves out a portion. The sample consists of about 130,000 clones, about four fifths of them appearing once. Antigens of these TCRs are unknown. The sample was PBMCs, taken from a glioma patient whose treatment included an IDH1 peptide vaccine. These receptors came from a middle-aged man with glioma. The CDR3 runs from the conserved cysteine through the conserved F or W. A D gene is named only where the DNA matches it firmly. Clone size is shown for a subset of rows, as once, few, many or a class of expanded clone.

D gene	clone size	V gene	J gene	CDR3 DNA	CDR3 protein
.	.	TRBV18	TRBJ1-1	TGTGCCAGCTCACCCTTACAGGGAAGGGGGACTGAAGCTTTCTTT	CASSPLQGRGTEAFF
TRBD1	.	TRBV5-8	TRBJ1-5	TGTGCCAGCAGCCACAGGACAGGACGTAGCAATCAGCCCCAGCATTTT	CASSHRTGRSNQPQHF
.	.	TRBV13	TRBJ2-3	TGTGCCAGCAGCTTAATGTGGGATACGCAGTATTTT	CASSLMWDTQYF
.	few	TRBV30	TRBJ1-1	TGTGCCTGGAGTGGGGGAGGCACTGAAGCTTTCTTT	CAWSGGGTEAFF
.	.	TRBV4-3	TRBJ2-4	TGCGCCAGCAGCCAAGGGCGGGCCTGGGGAAACATTCAGTACTTC	CASSQGRAWGNIQYF
TRBD2	.	TRBV13	TRBJ2-1	TGTGCCAGCAGCTCCAGACGGACTAGCCACTACAATGAGCAGTTCTTC	CASSSRRTSHYNEQFF
TRBD1	few	TRBV29-1	TRBJ1-1	TGCAGCGTAGGGACAGGGGGCGAAGCTTTCTTT	CSVGTGGEAFF
.	.	TRBV5-6	TRBJ1-5	TGTGCCAGCAGCTTGGCCGGGGGTACCCCCAATCAGCCCCAGCATTTT	CASSLAGGTPNQPQHF
TRBD1	.	TRBV9	TRBJ2-3	TGTGCCAGCAGCGCGAGGCCGGGACAGGGAAAAGATACGCAGTATTTT	CASSARPGQGKDTQYF
.	.	TRBV10-3	TRBJ2-5	TGTGCCATCAGTGAGTCGACTAGCCAAGAGACCCAGTACTTC	CAISESTSQETQYF
.	.	TRBV2	TRBJ2-7	TGTGCCAGCAGTGCCCAGGGCGTTCTCTACGAGCAGTACTTC	CASSAQGVLYEQYF
.	.	TRBV27	TRBJ2-7	TGTGCCAGCACATTCCAGGGGGGGGGTTACGAGCAGTACTTC	CASTFQGGGYEQYF
.	few	TRBV30	TRBJ1-2	TGTGCCTGGAGTGAGGGGCTCTATGGCTACACCTTC	CAWSEGLYGYTF
.	few	TRBV5-4	TRBJ1-6	TGTGCCAGCAGACCGAGTCTACAAGATAATTCACCCCTCCACTTT	CASRPSLQDNSPLHF
.	.	TRBV5-5	TRBJ2-3	TGTGCCAGCAGTCTTACTTTAGCACACGGTGGGAGAGTGGCAGATACGCAGTATTTT	CASSLTLAHGGRVADTQYF
.	.	TRBV27	TRBJ1-4	TGTGCCAGCAGTTTAGGAGCGGCAACTAATGAAAAACTGTTTTTT	CASSLGAATNEKLFF
TRBD1	once	TRBV5-1	TRBJ1-1	TGCGCCAGCAGCCCTGGGGCGGCAGGGGGTAACACTGAAGCTTTCTTT	CASSPGAAGGNTEAFF
TRBD2	.	TRBV13	TRBJ2-3	TGTGCCAGCAGCTCTGGACTAGCGGGCACAGATACGCAGTATTTT	CASSSGLAGTDTQYF
.	.	TRBV5-1	TRBJ2-3	TGCGCCAGCAGCTTGGCCAGCGGAGGGGATACGCAGTATTTT	CASSLASGGDTQYF
.	.	TRBV5-1	TRBJ2-3	TGCGCCAGCAGCTTGGAGGGGGGCACGCAGTATTTT	CASSLEGGTQYF
.	.	TRBV11-2	TRBJ2-7	TGTGCCAGCAGCTTAGCCGGGACGGAAAGCTCCTACGAGCAGTACTTC	CASSLAGTESSYEQYF